Listed below are T cell receptor beta chains from one sample, sequenced in a study of T cell responses to AZD1222 COVID-19 vaccine. TCRdb's copy holds only in-frame clones and misses some; the assay was immunoSEQ multiplex PCR. Altogether 100,000 to 150,000 clones are present, about 86% being singletons, with the ten largest covering 10% to 15%. The input for sequencing was peripheral blood, taken on day 0 of AZD1222 vaccination. All receptors come from an adult in good health. The CDR3 runs from the conserved cysteine through the conserved F or W. The D gene is left open where the match is weak. Size values are once, few and many counts, or a class for expanded clones, and some rows have none.

v_call: TRBV27
d_call: NA
j_call: TRBJ1-1
clone_size: few
cdr3_aa: CASSLQGLTEAFF
cdr3_nt: TGTGCCAGCAGTTTACAGGGCCTTACTGAAGCTTTCTTT

v_call: TRBV7-8
d_call: NA
j_call: TRBJ2-7
clone_size: NA
cdr3_aa: CASSPGTYEQYF
cdr3_nt: TGTGCCAGCAGCCCCGGAACCTACGAGCAGTACTTC

v_call: TRBV19
d_call: NA
j_call: TRBJ2-1
clone_size: NA
cdr3_aa: CASSNQRSSYNEQFF
cdr3_nt: TGTGCCAGTAGTAATCAGCGCAGCTCCTACAATGAGCAGTTCTTC

v_call: TRBV7-2
d_call: NA
j_call: TRBJ1-2
clone_size: NA
cdr3_aa: CASRLTGGPGYTF
cdr3_nt: TGTGCCAGCAGACTGACAGGTGGGCCTGGCTACACCTTC

v_call: TRBV7-2
d_call: NA
j_call: TRBJ1-5
clone_size: NA
cdr3_aa: CASSLVVRVPNNQPQHF
cdr3_nt: TGTGCCAGCAGCTTAGTTGTCAGGGTCCCGAACAATCAGCCCCAGCATTTT

v_call: TRBV2
d_call: TRBD2
j_call: TRBJ2-3
clone_size: NA
cdr3_aa: CASQRTIAGGAGDTQYF
cdr3_nt: TGTGCCAGCCAAAGAACCATAGCGGGGGGGGCAGGAGATACGCAGTATTTT

v_call: TRBV10-3
d_call: TRBD2
j_call: TRBJ2-2
clone_size: NA
cdr3_aa: CAISESPAGGGTGELFF
cdr3_nt: TGTGCCATCAGTGAGTCACCAGCGGGAGGCGGTACCGGGGAGCTGTTTTTT

v_call: TRBV7-2
d_call: TRBD1
j_call: TRBJ1-4
clone_size: NA
cdr3_aa: CASSEMGQGGEKLFF
cdr3_nt: TGTGCCAGCAGCGAGATGGGTCAGGGGGGAGAAAAACTGTTTTTT

v_call: TRBV6-2/TRBV6-3
d_call: NA
j_call: TRBJ2-7
clone_size: NA
cdr3_aa: CASSYMVATSLYEQYF
cdr3_nt: TGTGCCAGCAGTTACATGGTTGCTACTAGCCTCTACGAGCAGTACTTC

v_call: TRBV10-3
d_call: NA
j_call: TRBJ1-1
clone_size: NA
cdr3_aa: CAIGGSNTEAFF
cdr3_nt: TGTGCCATCGGTGGGTCGAACACTGAAGCTTTCTTT

v_call: TRBV6-6
d_call: NA
j_call: TRBJ2-7
clone_size: NA
cdr3_aa: CASSTLGLSYEQYF
cdr3_nt: TGTGCCAGCAGTACCCTAGGGTTGTCCTACGAGCAGTACTTC

v_call: TRBV7-9
d_call: TRBD2
j_call: TRBJ2-3
clone_size: once
cdr3_aa: CASSLDGLAGGTQYF
cdr3_nt: TGTGCCAGCAGCTTGGATGGACTAGCGGGAGGGACGCAGTATTTT

v_call: TRBV18
d_call: NA
j_call: TRBJ2-1
clone_size: NA
cdr3_aa: CASSPSSGSYNEQFF
cdr3_nt: TGTGCCAGCTCACCTTCAAGCGGATCCTACAATGAGCAGTTCTTC

v_call: TRBV19
d_call: TRBD1
j_call: TRBJ1-5
clone_size: NA
cdr3_aa: CASRGTGQGSHQPQHF
cdr3_nt: TGTGCCAGTAGGGGGACGGGACAGGGGTCTCATCAGCCCCAGCATTTT

v_call: TRBV24-1
d_call: NA
j_call: TRBJ2-5
clone_size: NA
cdr3_aa: CATSVADKETQYF
cdr3_nt: TGTGCCACCAGTGTCGCGGACAAAGAGACCCAGTACTTC

v_call: TRBV7-2
d_call: NA
j_call: TRBJ1-1
clone_size: NA
cdr3_aa: CASSLALIPGAVAFF
cdr3_nt: TGTGCCAGCAGCTTAGCGCTAATACCGGGGGCGGTGGCTTTCTTT

v_call: TRBV19
d_call: NA
j_call: TRBJ1-5
clone_size: NA
cdr3_aa: CASLPGLRYGNQPQHF
cdr3_nt: TGTGCCAGCCTGCCAGGGCTGCGATACGGCAATCAGCCCCAGCATTTT

v_call: TRBV25-1
d_call: NA
j_call: TRBJ1-4
clone_size: once
cdr3_aa: CASSEYQGREKLFF
cdr3_nt: TGTGCCAGCAGTGAATACCAGGGGAGGGAAAAACTGTTTTTT

v_call: TRBV7-3
d_call: TRBD2
j_call: TRBJ2-5
clone_size: NA
cdr3_aa: CASSRIAGGEETQYF
cdr3_nt: TGTGCCAGCAGCCGTATAGCGGGAGGGGAGGAGACCCAGTACTTC

v_call: TRBV4-2
d_call: NA
j_call: TRBJ2-5
clone_size: NA
cdr3_aa: CASSQDFIVGETQYF
cdr3_nt: TGTGCCAGCAGCCAAGATTTTATAGTAGGGGAGACCCAGTACTTC

v_call: TRBV5-1
d_call: NA
j_call: TRBJ1-2
clone_size: NA
cdr3_aa: CASSSATVGYTF
cdr3_nt: TGCGCCAGCAGCTCGGCGACAGTTGGCTACACCTTC

v_call: TRBV18
d_call: TRBD1
j_call: TRBJ1-1
clone_size: once
cdr3_aa: CASSPFGQENTEAFF
cdr3_nt: TGTGCCAGCTCACCCTTCGGACAGGAGAACACTGAAGCTTTCTTT

v_call: TRBV11-3
d_call: TRBD1
j_call: TRBJ2-1
clone_size: few
cdr3_aa: CASSLGQASYNEQFF
cdr3_nt: TGTGCCAGCAGCCTTGGACAGGCTTCCTACAATGAGCAGTTCTTC

v_call: TRBV6-6
d_call: NA
j_call: TRBJ1-1
clone_size: once
cdr3_aa: CASSYSGTTVTEAFF
cdr3_nt: TGTGCCAGCAGTTACTCAGGGACAACGGTTACTGAAGCTTTCTTT

v_call: TRBV6-5
d_call: NA
j_call: TRBJ1-5
clone_size: NA
cdr3_aa: CASSSTGYSNQPQHF
cdr3_nt: TGTGCCAGCAGTAGCACAGGGTATAGCAATCAGCCCCAGCATTTT

v_call: TRBV25-1
d_call: NA
j_call: TRBJ2-3
clone_size: NA
cdr3_aa: CASYQGGTEDTQYF
cdr3_nt: TGTGCCAGTTACCAGGGGGGTACGGAAGATACGCAGTATTTT

v_call: TRBV29-1
d_call: NA
j_call: TRBJ2-1
clone_size: NA
cdr3_aa: CSHGGQVEQFF
cdr3_nt: TGCAGCCACGGGGGGCAGGTAGAGCAGTTCTTC

v_call: TRBV3-1/TRBV3-2
d_call: TRBD2
j_call: TRBJ2-5
clone_size: NA
cdr3_aa: CASSPTLGLAGEETQYF
cdr3_nt: TGTGCCAGCAGCCCCACGCTAGGACTAGCGGGAGAAGAGACCCAGTACTTC

v_call: TRBV6-1
d_call: NA
j_call: TRBJ2-5
clone_size: NA
cdr3_aa: CASSERRFSGPNVTQYF
cdr3_nt: TGTGCCAGCAGTGAAAGGCGGTTCTCCGGGCCAAACGTGACCCAGTACTTC

v_call: TRBV27
d_call: NA
j_call: TRBJ1-2
clone_size: NA
cdr3_aa: CASSENTGGRIYGYTF
cdr3_nt: TGTGCCAGCAGCGAAAATACAGGCGGGCGGATCTATGGCTACACCTTC

v_call: TRBV29-1
d_call: NA
j_call: TRBJ2-3
clone_size: NA
cdr3_aa: CSVATGISLDTQYF
cdr3_nt: TGCAGCGTTGCCACAGGGATCTCCTTAGATACGCAGTATTTT

v_call: TRBV5-1
d_call: NA
j_call: TRBJ1-1
clone_size: NA
cdr3_aa: CASSLAPENTEAFF
cdr3_nt: TGCGCCAGCAGCTTGGCGCCGGAGAACACTGAAGCTTTCTTT

v_call: TRBV10-1
d_call: NA
j_call: TRBJ2-3
clone_size: NA
cdr3_aa: CASSESKGEFADTQYF
cdr3_nt: TGCGCCAGCAGTGAGTCGAAAGGGGAATTCGCAGATACGCAGTATTTT

v_call: TRBV5-1
d_call: TRBD2
j_call: TRBJ2-7
clone_size: NA
cdr3_aa: CASTPQASGSYEQYF
cdr3_nt: TGCGCCAGCACCCCTCAGGCTAGCGGGAGTTACGAGCAGTACTTC

v_call: TRBV19
d_call: NA
j_call: TRBJ1-1
clone_size: NA
cdr3_aa: CASSIRLSNTEAFF
cdr3_nt: TGTGCCAGTAGTATCCGTCTCTCGAACACTGAAGCTTTCTTT

v_call: TRBV14
d_call: NA
j_call: TRBJ1-4
clone_size: NA
cdr3_aa: CASSLRGHPQEKLFF
cdr3_nt: TGTGCCAGCAGCCTCCGGGGGCATCCCCAGGAAAAACTGTTTTTT

v_call: TRBV27
d_call: NA
j_call: TRBJ2-3
clone_size: NA
cdr3_aa: CASSSLLFSEDTQYF
cdr3_nt: TGTGCCAGCAGTTCTCTTTTATTTTCGGAAGATACGCAGTATTTT

v_call: TRBV28
d_call: TRBD1
j_call: TRBJ1-1
clone_size: NA
cdr3_aa: CASSSGQGVGSTEAFF
cdr3_nt: TGTGCCAGCAGTTCCGGACAGGGGGTAGGGAGTACTGAAGCTTTCTTT

v_call: TRBV4-1
d_call: TRBD1
j_call: TRBJ1-5
clone_size: NA
cdr3_aa: CASSQEGGTTRGRSNQPQHF
cdr3_nt: TGCGCCAGCAGCCAAGAAGGCGGGACGACGAGGGGGCGAAGCAATCAGCCCCAGCATTTT